These 23 T cell receptor beta chains came from one sample sequenced in a study of T cell repertoires in cytomegalovirus infection. TCRdb passed the reads through MiXCR, listing each CDR3 protein once. The data contain about 260,000 distinct CDR3 sequences, roughly an eighth of them seen just once; the ten biggest clones take up around 8.1%. The sequencing input was PBMCs. The receptors come from a human donor in good health (CMV status not recorded). Some clones in this sample may be carry-over from other donors' samples.

This chain uses TRBV12-3 or TRBV12-4 with TRBJ2-1; TRBD2 aligns across 14 bases. This CDR3 has 20 amino acids. Losses at the gene ends were 5 bases for V and 0 bases for J; bases not matched to a gene: 12. The CDR3 region is CASSATRLAGGLSSYNEQFF. CDR3 nucleotides: TGTGCCAGCAGTGCGACCCGACTAGCGGGAGGGCTGAGCTCCTACAATGAGCAGTTCTTC.

J is TRBJ1-5 and V is TRBV7-9; TRBD1 matches 10 bases. Germline V gives CDR1 SEHNR, CDR2 FQNEAQ (reference sequence). Germline trimming cut 4 bases from V and 9 bases from J; bases unmatched to any gene: 6. The CDR3 has 14 residues. The CDR3 DNA reads as TGTGCCAGCAGCTCAGGGACAGGGGTAAGGCCCCAGCATTTT. This codes for CASSSGTGVRPQHF.

This clonotype has a handful of counts. The CDR3 here is CASIPLRGTRAFF. The CDR3 DNA reads TGTGCCAGCATCCCTTTGCGGGGGACGAGAGCTTTCTTT. The chain couples TRBV12-3 or TRBV12-4 to TRBJ1-1; possibly TRBD1 for D (5 bases). This CDR3 contains 13 residues. V gave up 7 bases and J gave up 10 bases, with 19 bases separating them.

The chain couples TRBV28 to TRBJ2-1, with TRBD2 identical over 11 bases. This CDR3 region has 15 residues. With V trimmed by 6 bases and J by 8 bases, 9 bases remained unmatched. Germline values: CDR1 MDHEN, CDR2 SYDVKM. This CDR3 is CASSPAELAGDEQFF. CDR3 bases: TGTGCCAGCAGCCCGGCGGAACTAGCGGGAGATGAGCAGTTCTTC.

A few counts support this clonotype. The J gene is TRBJ1-1, the V gene TRBV19, with D possibly being TRBD1 (5 bases). The V gene lost 1 base and the J gene lost 5 bases, with 14 bases spanning the gap. CDR3 length: 15 residues. Germline V gives CDR1 LNHDA, CDR2 SQIVND (reference sequence). The CDR3 sequence is CASSIAQVLATEAFF. In nucleotides, the CDR3 is TGTGCCAGTAGTATAGCACAGGTATTGGCTACTGAAGCTTTCTTT.

V is TRBV5-4 and J is TRBJ2-1, with D possibly TRBD2 on 5 matching bases. Between the trimmed V and J ends, which lost 4 bases and 4 bases, there was a span of 6 bases. The CDR3 contains 12 residues. The germline V gene encodes CDR1 SGHNT and CDR2 YYREEE (reference sequence). The CDR3 region is CASSGEYNEQFF. In DNA form, the CDR3 reads TGTGCCAGCAGCGGGGAGTACAATGAGCAGTTCTTC.

The chain recombines TRBV9 with TRBJ2-7; 9 bases align to TRBD1. Germline V gene sequence: CDR1 SGDLS, CDR2 YYNGEE. The CDR3 is 14 residues long. Unmatched junction bases numbered 6, after V lost 3 bases and J lost 5 bases. The DNA of the CDR3 is TGTGCCAGCAGCGCCCGGGACAGGGCCCACGAGCAGTACTTC. Translation gives CASSARDRAHEQYF.

This clonotype has only a few counts. V gene TRBV29-1 combines with J gene TRBJ1-1; 9 nucleotides match TRBD1. Germline-derived CDR1 and CDR2 are SQVTM and ANQGSEA. V was clipped by 5 bases and J by 0 bases; unmatched bases: 7. CDR3 size: 15 residues. The CDR3 DNA reads TGCAGCGTTCGGACAGGGGCGCTGATGAACACTGAAGCTTTCTTT. Residues: CSVRTGALMNTEAFF. The full variable domain, with the rest looked up from reference TRBV29-1 and TRBJ1-1, is SAVISQKPSRDICQRGTSLTIQCQVDSQVTMMFWYRQQPGQSLTLIATANQGSEATYESGFVIDKFPISRPNLTFSTLTVSNMSPEDSSIYLCSVRTGALMNTEAFFGQGTRLTVV.

This sequence joins TRBV4-3 and TRBJ1-5; no reliable D call. V lost 0 bases and J lost 7, with 10 bases in between. Germline CDR1 reads LGHNA; CDR2 reads YSLEER. The CDR3 has 14 amino acids. This chain's CDR3 is CASSQERGWQPQHF. The CDR3 DNA follows: TGCGCCAGCAGCCAAGAACGCGGGTGGCAGCCCCAGCATTTT.

The gene calls are TRBV24-1 and TRBJ2-1; D may correspond to TRBD1 or TRBD2 (5 bases each). The germline V gene encodes CDR1 KGHDR and CDR2 SFDVKD. CDR3 length equals 15 residues. V dropped 4 bases and J dropped 6 bases, with 15 bases sitting between them. The CDR3 region is CATSDRRGQGNEQFF. CDR3 sequence (DNA): TGTGCCACCAGTGACCGGAGAGGGCAGGGCAATGAGCAGTTCTTC.

The table lists this clonotype with a few counts. CDR3 bases: TGCGCCAGCAGCCAAGTTGGGGGCTCCAATCAGCCCCAGCATTTT. It specifies CASSQVGGSNQPQHF. The chain recombines TRBV4-1 with TRBJ1-5, with D possibly matching TRBD1 (6 bases). The germline V and J ends were trimmed by 1 base and 3 bases, with 10 bases remaining between them. This CDR3 comprises 15 residues. Germline CDR1 reads MGHRA; CDR2 reads YSYEKL.

The rearrangement links TRBV2 to TRBJ1-1; D ambiguous. Looked up from germline, CDR1 is SNHLY and CDR2 is FYNNEI. Trimming took off 9 bases at V and 7 bases at J, with 15 bases between the two ends. This CDR3 is 12 amino acids long. The chain's CDR3 is CARRDEGNEAFF. The CDR3 DNA follows: TGTGCCAGGAGAGACGAAGGCAATGAAGCTTTCTTT.

This clonotype has more than one count but fewer than ten. This chain uses TRBV5-5 with TRBJ2-3; no definite D call. The CDR3 is made up of 16 amino acids. Per the germline V gene, CDR1 is SGHKS and CDR2 is YYEKEE (reference sequence). The V end was cut by 0 bases, the J end by 0 bases, with 11 bases between. The CDR3 bases are TGTGCCAGCAGCTTGGCTCCAATGGCCAGCACAGATACGCAGTATTTT. Its translation: CASSLAPMASTDTQYF.

In its sample, this clonotype was seen a few times. The chain carries TRBV28 and TRBJ2-6, with 9 nucleotides matching TRBD1. V lost 2 bases, J lost 2 bases, and 1 base stayed unmatched. Germline lookup yields CDR1 MDHEN and CDR2 SYDVKM. The CDR3 has 16 amino acids. Written as DNA, the CDR3 is TGTGCCAGCAGTTTAACAGGGGGCGCTGGGGCCAACGTCCTGACTTTC. This sequence encodes CASSLTGGAGANVLTF.

The CDR3 is CASSSRPGQDGRDWNEQFF. The CDR3 DNA reads as TGTGCCAGCAGCTCTCGACCGGGACAGGATGGGCGCGATTGGAATGAGCAGTTCTTC. V usage is TRBV14 and J usage is TRBJ2-1, with 8 bases lining up with TRBD1. The V gene end was trimmed by 5 bases and the J gene end by 7 bases; junction bases not matched to a gene: 22. The CDR3 runs 19 residues. Germline loops: CDR1 SGHDN, CDR2 FVKESK.

This clonotype turned up a few times. The chain combines TRBV9 with TRBJ1-1, with D tentatively TRBD1 (5 bases). The V gene lost 4 bases and the J gene lost 11 bases, with 15 bases spanning the gap. Germline-derived CDR1 and CDR2 are SGDLS and YYNGEE. The CDR3 runs to 12 residues. The chain's CDR3 is CASSPGSGDAFF. In DNA form, the CDR3 reads TGTGCCAGCAGCCCTGGATCTGGGGACGCTTTCTTT.

This clonotype was seen repeatedly, ten times or more. The chain carries TRBV10-3 and TRBJ1-2; TRBD1 agrees at 9 bases. The CDR3 consists of 15 residues. Per the germline V gene, CDR1 is ENHRY and CDR2 is SYGVKD. The V and J ends lost 9 bases and 3 bases, in that order; junction bases with no gene match: 11. CDR3 coding DNA: TGTGCCATTTCACACTCGGGACAGGGCGACTATGGCTACACCTTC. It yields the protein CAISHSGQGDYGYTF.

This clonotype was recorded at least ten times. The V call is TRBV28, the J call TRBJ1-3; perhaps TRBD1 as D (6 bases). Trimming cost V 5 bases and J 4 bases, with 12 bases left between them. The CDR3 spans 14 residues. Germline assignment: CDR1 MDHEN and CDR2 SYDVKM. The CDR3 nucleotides read TGTGCCAGCAGTGCGGCAGGGGCAGGAAACACCATATATTTT. Amino acid sequence: CASSAAGAGNTIYF.

Ten or more counts support this clonotype. The chain links TRBV7-2 to TRBJ2-7; possibly TRBD2 for D (5 bases). From germline, CDR1 is SGHTA and CDR2 FQGNSA. The V end was cut by 4 bases, the J end by 0 bases, with 7 bases between. The CDR3 has 13 residues. The CDR3, as DNA: TGTGCCAGCAGCTGGGAGAGCTCCTACGAGCAGTACTTC. Its translation is CASSWESSYEQYF. The whole variable domain, remainder taken from reference TRBV7-2 and TRBJ2-7, is GAGVSQSPSNKVTEKGKDVELRCDPISGHTALYWYRQSLGQGLEFLIYFQGNSAPDKSGLPSDRFSAERTGGSVSTLTIQRTQQEDSAVYLCASSWESSYEQYFGPGTRLTVT.

This clonotype was counted at least ten times. This chain uses TRBV7-2 with TRBJ1-1; no firm D call. The CDR3 has 14 amino acids. Germline V CDR1 and CDR2: SGHTA, FQGNSA. Trimming left V 1 base short and J 0 bases short, with 6 bases between. CDR3 region: CASSLEYMNTEAFF. As DNA, the CDR3 is TGTGCCAGCAGCTTAGAGTACATGAACACTGAAGCTTTCTTT.

Concerning this clonotype: At one end the junction does not follow the germline gene, possibly because of a read error. The chain is built from TRBV28 and TRBJ1-2; D is undetermined. The CDR3 loop spans 14 amino acids. Germline-derived CDR1 and CDR2 are MDHEN and SYDVKM. The CDR3 loop is CANSNGPKNYGYTF. In DNA form, the CDR3 reads TGTGCCAACAGTAATGGTCCCAAAAACTATGGCTACACCTTC.

This chain uses TRBV19 with TRBJ1-6; D perhaps matches TRBD1 (5 bases). Trimming removed 6 bases at V and 5 bases at J, with 11 bases between. Germline CDR1 reads LNHDA; CDR2 reads SQIVND (reference sequence). The CDR3 length is 14 residues. The CDR3 region is CASRFGGDNSPLHF. Written as DNA, the CDR3 is TGTGCCAGTAGGTTCGGGGGGGATAATTCACCCCTCCACTTT.

There are many counts of this clonotype. This sequence joins TRBV7-8 and TRBJ2-7; the D gene is possibly TRBD2 (5 bases). The CDR3 extends over 17 amino acids. Germline CDR1 is SGHVS and CDR2 is FQNEAQ. V was cut by 1 base and J by 3 bases, with 19 bases left in between. As DNA, the CDR3 is TGTGCCAGCAGCTTAGGCCTACTGAGGGCGCCCGGCTACGAGCAGTACTTC. It is translated as CASSLGLLRAPGYEQYF.